Presented here are 26 T cell receptor beta chains from one specimen sequenced in a study of T cell changes during pregnancy in multiple sclerosis. The protocol was immunoSEQ multiplex PCR, while the TCRdb copy is restricted to in-frame clones and leaves out a portion. Here the sample spans about 76,000 clones, less than 95% being singletons. Sample: peripheral blood, taken in the third trimester of pregnancy. The receptors were gathered from a female donor with multiple sclerosis, enrolled in a pregnancy study.

This clone has only one observation. This chain joins TRBV7-2 and TRBJ2-7; 14 bases are shared with TRBD2. The CDR3 runs to 19 residues. Trimming removed 3 bases from V and 0 bases from J; junction bases left unmatched: 10. CDR1 and CDR2 (germline): SGHTA, FQGNSA. The CDR3 DNA reads as TGTGCCAGCAGCTTTCCCGGGACTAGCGGGGGCCCGAGCTCCTACGAGCAGTACTTC. It is translated as CASSFPGTSGGPSSYEQYF.

The V and J genes are TRBV5-4 and TRBJ2-1, with TRBD2 identical over 11 bases. CDR1 is SGHNT and CDR2 is YYREEE in the germline V gene (reference sequence). The CDR3 consists of 16 residues. The junction had 5 bases not matched to a gene; V was cut back by 2 bases and J by 4 bases. The CDR3 is CASSFLRLAGYNEQFF. The CDR3 nucleotides read TGTGCCAGCAGCTTCCTCCGACTAGCGGGGTACAATGAGCAGTTCTTC.

The chain combines TRBV7-2 with TRBJ2-7, with D perhaps matching TRBD2 (7 bases). Germline values: CDR1 SGHTA, CDR2 FQGNSA. The CDR3 spans 15 residues. V gave up 5 bases and J gave up 4 bases, with 18 bases separating them. The CDR3 protein is CASSLPGGRPYEQYF. In nucleotides, the CDR3 is TGTGCCAGCAGCCTCCCGGGGGGCCGACCTTACGAGCAGTACTTC.

This chain joins TRBV10-3 and TRBJ2-6; TRBD1 is a possible D gene (7 bases). The germline V gene has CDR1 ENHRY and CDR2 SYGVKD. With 7 bases removed from V and 4 bases from J, the gap between germline ends came to 17 bases. The CDR3 is 16 amino acids. CDR3 in DNA: TGTGCCATCAACCCTGACAGGGCGGGAGGGGCCAACGTCCTGACTTTC. This gives the protein CAINPDRAGGANVLTF.

CDR3 protein: CASTPGELRLSGANVLTF. CDR3 coding DNA: TGTGCCAGCACCCCCGGGGAGCTACGGCTCTCTGGGGCCAACGTCCTGACTTTC. The chain recombines TRBV5-6 with TRBJ2-6; D possibly corresponds to TRBD2 (5 bases). Germline V gives CDR1 SGHDT, CDR2 YYEEEE. V was shortened by 6 bases and J by 0 bases, with 19 bases between the two germline ends. The CDR3 has 18 amino acids.

The chain links TRBV7-8 to TRBJ2-5, with 9 bases that match TRBD2. CDR1 and CDR2 (germline): SGHVS, FQNEAQ. The CDR3 is 14 amino acids. V was pared by 3 bases and J by 5 bases, with 4 bases of the junction left unmatched. The DNA for the CDR3 is TGTGCCAGCAGCTTGAGCGGGGGGAGGGAGACCCAGTACTTC. Amino acids: CASSLSGGRETQYF. Complete variable domain (other parts from reference TRBV7-8 and TRBJ2-5): GAGVSQSPRYKVAKRGQDVALRCDPISGHVSLFWYQQALGQGPEFLTYFQNEAQLDKSGLPSDRFFAERPEGSVSTLKIQRTQQEDSAVYLCASSLSGGRETQYFGPGTRLLVL.

This chain links TRBV7-2 with TRBJ2-7; 8 bases are a match to TRBD1. The CDR3 contains 14 residues. Unmatched junction bases numbered 3, after V lost 2 bases and J lost 3 bases. Germline V CDR1 and CDR2: SGHTA, FQGNSA. The CDR3, as DNA: TGTGCCAGCAGCTTATTGGGACAGGTCTACGAGCAGTACTTC. Residues: CASSLLGQVYEQYF.

The chain has TRBV5-1 and TRBJ2-5; weak D call: TRBD2 (5 bases). The germline V gene has CDR1 SGHRS and CDR2 YFSETQ. The CDR3 is 12 residues long. Trimming stripped 5 bases from V and 5 bases from J, with 10 bases between. The CDR3 bases are TGCGCCAGCAGTCGGGGTCGGGAGACCCAGTACTTC. Its protein is CASSRGRETQYF.

The rearrangement uses TRBV7-9 and TRBJ1-5; D is undetermined. Germline V gene sequence: CDR1 SEHNR, CDR2 FQNEAQ (reference sequence). The CDR3 covers 9 residues. Here the CDR3 reads CSLNQPQHF. In nucleotides, the CDR3 is TGTTCCCTCAATCAGCCCCAGCATTTT.

This clone was detected once. This chain uses TRBV7-2 with TRBJ2-3; 10 bases match TRBD2. Trimming cost V 1 base and J 4 bases; bases outside gene matches: 8. The germline gives CDR1 SGHTA, CDR2 FQGNSA. The CDR3 spans 17 residues. In nucleotides, the CDR3 is TGTGCCAGCAGCTTAGATCGTCTAGCGGGGGTTGCAGATACGCAGTATTTT. Translated, it gives CASSLDRLAGVADTQYF.

This clone showed up just a few times. This sequence joins TRBV19 and TRBJ2-1; D perhaps matches TRBD1 (6 bases). Germline V lookup: CDR1 LNHDA, CDR2 SQIVND (reference sequence). The CDR3 is 15 amino acids. V was clipped by 5 bases and J by 3 bases, with 14 bases between them. CDR3 sequence: CASSSGAPYYNEQFF. The CDR3 DNA follows: TGTGCCAGTAGTTCAGGGGCTCCTTACTACAATGAGCAGTTCTTC.

As to this clone: The junction does not match germline at one end; this may be a read error. The CDR3: CAWSVTSAGLNGKLFF. The CDR3 DNA is TGTGCCTGGAGTGTGACATCGGCAGGTCTTAATGGAAAACTGTTTTTT. The chain couples TRBV30 to TRBJ1-4; D gene unclear. Germline CDR1 is GTSNPN and CDR2 is SVGIG (reference sequence). The CDR3 length is 16 residues. The full variable domain, its missing parts supplied by reference TRBV30 and TRBJ1-4, is SQTIHQWPATLVQPVGSPLSLECTVEGTSNPNLYWYRQAAGRGLQLLFYSVGIGQISSEVPQNLSASRPQDRQFILSSKKLLLSDSGFYLCAWSVTSAGLNGKLFFGSGTQLSVL.

This chain uses TRBV7-9 with TRBJ1-4; D perhaps matches TRBD1 (5 bases). V was cut by 4 bases and J by 8 bases, with 14 bases left in between. Per germline, CDR1 SEHNR and CDR2 FQNEAQ (reference sequence). The CDR3 has 14 amino acids. CDR3 sequence reads: CASSSQGRREKLFF. The CDR3, as DNA: TGTGCCAGCAGCTCCCAGGGTAGACGGGAAAAACTGTTTTTT. Full variable domain (missing parts from reference TRBV7-9 and TRBJ1-4): DTGVSQNPRHKITKRGQNVTFRCDPISEHNRLYWYRQTLGQGPEFLTYFQNEAQLEKSRLLSDRFSAERPKGSFSTLEIQRTEQGDSAMYLCASSSQGRREKLFFGSGTQLSVL.

The rearrangement uses TRBV7-3 and TRBJ2-2, with TRBD2 matching over 8 bases. The CDR3 length is 13 residues. Germline CDR1 SGHTA, CDR2 FQGTGA. The V and J ends lost 8 bases and 4 bases, in that order; junction bases with no gene match: 3. The CDR3 DNA is TGTGCCAGCGAGGCGGGGGGCACCGGGGAGCTGTTTTTT. This translates into CASEAGGTGELFF.

The chain is built from TRBV6-4 and TRBJ2-1, with D uncertain. The CDR3 runs 13 residues. Germline values: CDR1 MRHNA, CDR2 SNTAGT. Deletions cut 6 bases from V and 7 bases from J, with 13 bases between. Here the CDR3 reads CASSPTPENEQFF. The CDR3 bases are TGTGCCAGCAGCCCCACTCCGGAGAATGAGCAGTTCTTC.

The CDR3 region has the DNA TGTGCCAGCAGCTTTAAGGCAGGGGTTGGGGGCACTGAAGCTTTCTTT. It translates to CASSFKAGVGGTEAFF. This chain links TRBV7-3 with TRBJ1-1, with a tentative D call TRBD1 (6 bases). V gave up 3 bases and J gave up 4 bases, with 18 bases separating them. Germline CDR1 reads SGHTA; CDR2 reads FQGTGA. This CDR3 has 16 amino acids.

This sequence joins TRBV5-1 and TRBJ2-1; 13 nucleotides align to TRBD2. The germline CDR1 and CDR2 sequences are SGHRS and YFSETQ. The V gene end was trimmed by 4 bases and the J gene end by 5 bases; junction bases not matched to a gene: 12. The CDR3 covers 18 residues. For the CDR3, the DNA is TGCGCCAGCAGCCCGGGACTAGCGGGGACCAATCTGAACAATGAGCAGTTCTTC. Translated, it gives CASSPGLAGTNLNNEQFF.

The J gene is TRBJ2-2, the V gene TRBV19, with D perhaps TRBD1 (5 bases). The germline gives CDR1 LNHDA, CDR2 SQIVND (reference sequence). Deletions cut 5 bases from V and 4 bases from J, with 8 bases between. This CDR3 region has 13 residues. CDR3: CASSVRATGELFF. In DNA form, the CDR3 reads TGTGCCAGTAGTGTCAGGGCCACCGGGGAGCTGTTTTTT.

The CDR3 bases are TGTGCCAGCAGCTTCGGTGATTTCGATAATTCACCCCTCCACTTT. Amino acids: CASSFGDFDNSPLHF. This chain links TRBV5-4 with TRBJ1-6; D uncertain. V gave up 2 bases and J gave up 5 bases, with 11 bases separating them. CDR3 length: 15 residues. Germline V gene data show CDR1 as SGHNT and CDR2 as YYREEE (reference sequence).

This chain joins TRBV7-9 and TRBJ2-7, with 10 bases lining up with TRBD1. The CDR3 length is 14 residues. Germline CDR1 and CDR2: SEHNR and FQNEAQ (reference sequence). V lost 5 bases to trimming and J lost 4 bases; unmatched junction nucleotides: 5. This CDR3 is CASSTGTGVYEQYF. CDR3 DNA sequence: TGTGCCAGCAGCACTGGGACAGGGGTTTACGAGCAGTACTTC.

The CDR3 bases are TGCAGCGTTGAAGTCCCCTCTGAAGCTTTCTTT. Protein product: CSVEVPSEAFF. V is TRBV29-1 and J is TRBJ1-1; D remains unclear. The CDR3 consists of 11 residues. Germline CDR1 and CDR2: SQVTM and ANQGSEA. V was clipped by 1 base and J by 6 bases, with 6 bases between them. The variable domain in full, completed from reference TRBV29-1 and TRBJ1-1, reads SAVISQKPSRDICQRGTSLTIQCQVDSQVTMMFWYRQQPGQSLTLIATANQGSEATYESGFVIDKFPISRPNLTFSTLTVSNMSPEDSSIYLCSVEVPSEAFFGQGTRLTVV.

The chain joins TRBV6-6 to TRBJ2-5; no firm D call. CDR3 length equals 13 residues. CDR1 and CDR2 (germline): MNHNY, SVGAGI (reference sequence). Trimming cost V 2 bases and J 5 bases, with 9 bases left between them. The CDR3 DNA follows: TGTGCCAGCAGTTACGAAGGAGTGGAGACCCAGTACTTC. Protein product: CASSYEGVETQYF.

This clone was seen just once. CDR3 in DNA: TGTGCCAGCAGTGAACAGGGAGCTCACGAGCAGTACTTC. Amino acid sequence: CASSEQGAHEQYF. The gene calls are TRBV6-5 and TRBJ2-7; tentative D call: TRBD1 (6 bases). Germline assignment: CDR1 MNHEY and CDR2 SVGAGI. CDR3 size: 13 residues. V was clipped by 5 bases and J by 5 bases, with 13 bases between them.

Note on this clone: This CDR3 is also generated by other DNA sequences in the sample. This CDR3 is CATVMNTEAFF. CDR3 coding DNA: TGTGCCACTGTTATGAACACTGAAGCTTTCTTT. The gene calls are TRBV25-1 and TRBJ1-1; no firm D call. Trimming shortened V by 10 bases and J by 0 bases, and 6 bases separated the two germline ends. This CDR3 is 11 amino acids long. CDR1 and CDR2 from the germline V gene are MGHDK and SYGVNS.

This clone appeared once. The chain links TRBV7-9 to TRBJ1-2; D may be TRBD1 (6 bases). The CDR3 runs 12 residues. CDR1 is SEHNR, CDR2 FQNEAQ, per germline (reference sequence). Between the trimmed V and J ends, which lost 11 bases and 8 bases, there was a span of 18 bases. CDR3 protein: CARQDSSMGYTF. The CDR3 DNA sequence: TGTGCCCGACAGGACTCCTCTATGGGCTACACCTTC.

CDR3 residues: CASSWGLAGGFVQTQYF. As DNA, the CDR3 is TGTGCCAGCAGCTGGGGACTAGCGGGGGGGTTCGTTCAGACCCAGTACTTC. The chain combines TRBV7-2 with TRBJ2-5, with 16 bases aligning to TRBD2. Losses at the gene ends were 4 bases for V and 6 bases for J; bases not matched to a gene: 8. CDR1 is SGHTA, CDR2 FQGNSA, per germline. The CDR3 contains 17 residues.